This paragraph covers one TCR beta chain sequence. Measured with immunoSEQ multiplex PCR; TCRdb has only the in-frame clones, and not every one. Of around 120,000 clones detected, around 89% appear once; the ten largest clones hold around 2.5%. Germline CDR1 MNHEY, CDR2 SVGAGI. This CDR3 has 16 residues. The germline V and J ends were trimmed by 0 bases and 0 bases, with 10 bases remaining between them. The data originate from a study of control samples from healthy donors and cancer patients. The source of this sequence is a woman in her 70s in good health. Input material: blood. This sequence joins TRBV6-5 and TRBJ2-3, with D unresolved. CDR3 sequence (DNA): TGTGCCAGCAGTTACTCCCCGGGTGCTAGCACAGATACGCAGTATTTT. It is translated as CASSYSPGASTDTQYF.